This T cell receptor (beta chain) was observed in a study of Ad26.COV2.S vaccination and SARS-CoV-2 variants. Study-wide background: Each vaccinee took Ad26.COV2.S intramuscularly, once or twice 56 days apart.

Regarding this clone: Antigen: not known.

The V end lost 3 bases, the J end lost 2 bases, and 11 bases lay between the germline ends. CDR1 is SGHTA, CDR2 FQGNSA, per germline. This CDR3 region has 14 residues. The method was immunoSEQ multiplex PCR; TCRdb's version includes in-frame clones alone and lacks a portion of them. The sample yields about 440,000 clones, around 90% seen once. Study findings and constraints: After vaccination, reports described spike-specific CD8+ and CD4+ T cell responses as showing substantial breadth.

The treatment denotes: roughly 19 received Ad26.COV2.S at low or high dose, single or two shots; about five received placebo; per-sample allocation not given. All samples were drawn on day 63, counting from the first vaccine or placebo injection. Donor was an adult aged 18-55 years in Boston. Vaccine was an Ad26 vector expressing Wuhan-strain SARS-CoV-2 spike. J is TRBJ2-7 and V is TRBV7-2; D is perhaps TRBD1 or TRBD2 (5 bases each). The input for sequencing was peripheral blood, taken in a trial of Ad26.COV2.S vaccine versus placebo. The clonotype originates from a person aged 18-60 years who received the Ad26.COV2.S COVID-19 vaccine or a placebo. CDR3 loop: CASSFRDGAYEQYF. The CDR3 nucleotides read TGTGCCAGCAGCTTCCGGGACGGAGCCTACGAGCAGTACTTC.